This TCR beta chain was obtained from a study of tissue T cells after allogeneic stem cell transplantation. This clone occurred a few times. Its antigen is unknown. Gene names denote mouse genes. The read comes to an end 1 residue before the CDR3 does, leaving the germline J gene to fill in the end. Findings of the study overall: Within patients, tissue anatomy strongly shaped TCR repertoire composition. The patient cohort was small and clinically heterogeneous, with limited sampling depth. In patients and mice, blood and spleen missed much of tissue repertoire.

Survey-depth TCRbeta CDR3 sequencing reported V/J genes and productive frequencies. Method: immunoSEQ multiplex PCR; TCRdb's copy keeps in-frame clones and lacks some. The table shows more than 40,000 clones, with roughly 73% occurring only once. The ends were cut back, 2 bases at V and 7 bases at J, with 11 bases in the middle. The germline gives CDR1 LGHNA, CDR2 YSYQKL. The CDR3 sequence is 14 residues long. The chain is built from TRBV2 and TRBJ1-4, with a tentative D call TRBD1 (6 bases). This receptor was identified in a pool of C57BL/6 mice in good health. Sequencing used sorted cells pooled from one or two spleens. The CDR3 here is CASSQPQGAERLFF. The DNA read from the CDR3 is TGTGCCAGCAGCCAACCACAGGGCGCCGAAAGATTATTT.